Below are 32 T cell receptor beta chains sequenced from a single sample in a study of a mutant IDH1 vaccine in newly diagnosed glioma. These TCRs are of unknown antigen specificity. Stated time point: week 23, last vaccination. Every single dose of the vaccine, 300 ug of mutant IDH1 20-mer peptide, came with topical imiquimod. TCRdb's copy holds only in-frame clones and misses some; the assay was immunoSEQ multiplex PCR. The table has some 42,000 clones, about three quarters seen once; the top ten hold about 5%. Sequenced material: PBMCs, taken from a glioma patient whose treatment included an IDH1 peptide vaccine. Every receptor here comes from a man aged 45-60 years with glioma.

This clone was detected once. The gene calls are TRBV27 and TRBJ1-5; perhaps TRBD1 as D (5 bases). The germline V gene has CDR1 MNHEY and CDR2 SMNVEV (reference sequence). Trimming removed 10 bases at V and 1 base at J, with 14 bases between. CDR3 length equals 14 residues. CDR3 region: CATSRQGSNQPQHF. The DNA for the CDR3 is TGTGCCACCTCCCGTCAGGGAAGCAATCAGCCCCAGCATTTT.

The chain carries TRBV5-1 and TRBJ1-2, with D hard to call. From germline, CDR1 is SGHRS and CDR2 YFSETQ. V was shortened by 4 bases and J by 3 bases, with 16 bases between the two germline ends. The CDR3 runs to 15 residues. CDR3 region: CASSADLSGDYGYTF. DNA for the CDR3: TGCGCCAGCAGCGCCGACCTATCCGGCGACTATGGCTACACCTTC.

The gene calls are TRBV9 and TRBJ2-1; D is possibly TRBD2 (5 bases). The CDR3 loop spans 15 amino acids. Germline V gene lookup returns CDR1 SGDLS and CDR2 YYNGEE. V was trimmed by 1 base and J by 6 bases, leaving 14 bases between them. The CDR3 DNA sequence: TGTGCCAGCAGCGTAAAAGGTCATGAGGGCAATGAGCAGTTCTTC. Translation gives CASSVKGHEGNEQFF. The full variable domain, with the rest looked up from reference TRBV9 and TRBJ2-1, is DSGVTQTPKHLITATGQRVTLRCSPRSGDLSVYWYQQSLDQGLQFLIQYYNGEERAKGNILERFSAQQFPDLHSELNLSSLELGDSALYFCASSVKGHEGNEQFFGPGTRLTVL.

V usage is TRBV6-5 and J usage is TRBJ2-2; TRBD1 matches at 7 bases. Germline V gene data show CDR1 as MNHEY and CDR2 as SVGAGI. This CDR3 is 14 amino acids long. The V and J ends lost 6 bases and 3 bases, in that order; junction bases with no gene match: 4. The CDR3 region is CASSPDRDTGELFF. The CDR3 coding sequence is TGTGCCAGCAGCCCCGACAGGGACACCGGGGAGCTGTTTTTT.

The CDR3 here is CASRVSNTEAFF. CDR3 in DNA: TGTGCCAGCAGAGTTTCGAACACTGAAGCTTTCTTT. The genes are TRBV6-6 and TRBJ1-1; D uncertain. Trimming cost V 6 bases and J 1 base, with 6 bases left between them. Germline V gene lookup returns CDR1 MNHNY and CDR2 SVGAGI (reference sequence). This CDR3 has 12 amino acids.

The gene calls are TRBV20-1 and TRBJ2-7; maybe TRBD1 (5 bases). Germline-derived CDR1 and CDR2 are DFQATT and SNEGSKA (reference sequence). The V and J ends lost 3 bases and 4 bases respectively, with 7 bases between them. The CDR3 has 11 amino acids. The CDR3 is CSASQGYEQYF. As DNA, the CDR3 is TGCAGTGCTAGTCAGGGTTACGAGCAGTACTTC.

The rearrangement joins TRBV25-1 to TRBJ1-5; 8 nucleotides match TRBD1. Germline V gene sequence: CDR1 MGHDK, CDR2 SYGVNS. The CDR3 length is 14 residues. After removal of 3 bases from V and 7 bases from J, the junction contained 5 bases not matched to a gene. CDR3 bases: TGTGCCAGCAGTGATCGACAGGGGAAACAGCCCCAGCATTTT. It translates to CASSDRQGKQPQHF.

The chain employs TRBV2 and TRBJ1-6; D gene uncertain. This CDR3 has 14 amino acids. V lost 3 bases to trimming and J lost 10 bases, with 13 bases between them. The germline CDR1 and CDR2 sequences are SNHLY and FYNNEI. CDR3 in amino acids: CASSDIPSLSPLHF. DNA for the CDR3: TGTGCCAGCAGTGACATCCCCAGTTTATCACCCCTCCACTTT.

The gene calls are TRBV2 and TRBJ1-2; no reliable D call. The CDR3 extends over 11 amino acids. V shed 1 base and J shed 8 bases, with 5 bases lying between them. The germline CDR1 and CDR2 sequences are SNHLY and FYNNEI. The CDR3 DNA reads TGTGCCAGCAGTGAAGGGGAGGGCTACACCTTC. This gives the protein CASSEGEGYTF.

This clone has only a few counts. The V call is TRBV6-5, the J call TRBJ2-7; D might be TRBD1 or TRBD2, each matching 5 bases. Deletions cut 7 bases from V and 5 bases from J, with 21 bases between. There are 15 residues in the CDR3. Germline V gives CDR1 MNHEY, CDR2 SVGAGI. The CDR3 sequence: CASTSDPGTKDEQYF. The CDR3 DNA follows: TGTGCCAGCACCTCTGACCCCGGGACGAAGGACGAGCAGTACTTC.

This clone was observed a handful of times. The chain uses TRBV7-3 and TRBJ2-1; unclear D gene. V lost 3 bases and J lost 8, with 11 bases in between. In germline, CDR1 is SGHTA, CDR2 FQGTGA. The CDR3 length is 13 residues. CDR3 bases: TGTGCCAGCAGCTTCTATAGTGGGGATGAGCAGTTCTTC. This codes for CASSFYSGDEQFF. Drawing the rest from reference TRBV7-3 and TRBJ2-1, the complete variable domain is GAGVSQTPSNKVTEKGKYVELRCDPISGHTALYWYRQSLGQGPEFLIYFQGTGAADDSGLPNDRFFAVRPEGSVSTLKIQRTERGDSAVYLCASSFYSGDEQFFGPGTRLTVL.

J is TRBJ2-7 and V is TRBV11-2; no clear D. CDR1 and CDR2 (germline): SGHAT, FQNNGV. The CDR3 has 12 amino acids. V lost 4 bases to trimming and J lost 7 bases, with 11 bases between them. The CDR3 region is CASSSLWWEQYF. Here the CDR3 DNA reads TGTGCCAGCAGCTCCCTATGGTGGGAGCAGTACTTC.

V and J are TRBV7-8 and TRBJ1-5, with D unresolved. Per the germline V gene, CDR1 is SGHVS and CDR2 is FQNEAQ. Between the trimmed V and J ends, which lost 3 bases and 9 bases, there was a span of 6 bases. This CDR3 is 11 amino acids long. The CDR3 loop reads CASSFSGPQHF. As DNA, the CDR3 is TGTGCCAGCAGCTTTTCCGGGCCCCAGCATTTT.

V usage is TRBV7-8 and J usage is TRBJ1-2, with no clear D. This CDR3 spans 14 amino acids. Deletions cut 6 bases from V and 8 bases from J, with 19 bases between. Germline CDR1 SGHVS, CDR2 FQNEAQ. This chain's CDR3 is CASRPSPRSGGYTF. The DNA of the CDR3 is TGTGCCAGCAGACCCTCACCGCGGAGTGGGGGCTACACCTTC.

CDR3 in amino acids: CSAIRLGGYTF. As DNA, the CDR3 is TGCAGTGCTATCAGGCTGGGAGGCTACACCTTC. V gene TRBV20-1 combines with J gene TRBJ1-2; D not resolved. Trimming took off 4 bases at V and 8 bases at J, with 11 bases between the two ends. The CDR3 loop spans 11 amino acids. In germline, CDR1 is DFQATT, CDR2 SNEGSKA (reference sequence).

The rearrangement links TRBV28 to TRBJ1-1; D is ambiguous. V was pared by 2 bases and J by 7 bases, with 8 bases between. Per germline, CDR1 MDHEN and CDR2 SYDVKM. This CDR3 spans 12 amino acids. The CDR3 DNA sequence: TGTGCCAGCAGTTTAACGAGAAATGAAGCTTTCTTT. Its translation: CASSLTRNEAFF.

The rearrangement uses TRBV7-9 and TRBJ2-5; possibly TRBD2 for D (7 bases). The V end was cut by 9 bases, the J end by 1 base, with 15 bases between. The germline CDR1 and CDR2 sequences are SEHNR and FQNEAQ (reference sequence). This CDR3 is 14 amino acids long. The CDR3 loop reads CASRRGAPQETQYF. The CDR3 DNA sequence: TGTGCCAGTCGACGGGGGGCTCCCCAAGAGACCCAGTACTTC.

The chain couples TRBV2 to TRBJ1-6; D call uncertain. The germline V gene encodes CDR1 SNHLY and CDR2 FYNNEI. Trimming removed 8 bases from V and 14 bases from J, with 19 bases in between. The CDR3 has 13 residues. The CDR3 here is CASGLPQFTSLHF. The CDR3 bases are TGTGCCAGCGGCTTACCCCAATTCACATCCCTCCACTTT.

The CDR3 DNA sequence: TGTGCCAGCAGTGAAGTGGGGGCAGGGGGGCGCCGGGAGCTGTTTTTT. Protein sequence: CASSEVGAGGRRELFF. V gene TRBV6-1 combines with J gene TRBJ2-2; a possible D gene is TRBD1 (7 bases). The V end lost 1 base, the J end lost 9 bases, and 18 bases lay between the germline ends. Germline V gives CDR1 MNHNS, CDR2 SASEGT. This CDR3 spans 16 amino acids.

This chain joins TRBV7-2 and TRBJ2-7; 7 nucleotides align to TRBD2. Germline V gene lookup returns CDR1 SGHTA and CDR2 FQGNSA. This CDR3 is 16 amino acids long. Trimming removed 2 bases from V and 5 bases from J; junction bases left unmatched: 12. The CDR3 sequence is CASSLSLGGEGHEQYF. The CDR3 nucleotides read TGTGCCAGCAGCTTAAGTCTGGGGGGGGAGGGCCACGAGCAGTACTTC.

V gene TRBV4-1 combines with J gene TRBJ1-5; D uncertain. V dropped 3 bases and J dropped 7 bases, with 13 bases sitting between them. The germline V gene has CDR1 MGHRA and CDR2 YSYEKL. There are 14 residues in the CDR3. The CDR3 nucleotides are TGCGCCAGCAGCCAGGTCCCTGGCGTACAGCCCCAGCATTTT. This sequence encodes CASSQVPGVQPQHF.

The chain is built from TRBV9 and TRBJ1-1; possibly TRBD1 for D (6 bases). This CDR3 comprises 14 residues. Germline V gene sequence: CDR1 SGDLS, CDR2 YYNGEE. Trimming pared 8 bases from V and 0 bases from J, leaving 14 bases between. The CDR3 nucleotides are TGTGCCAGGGGGGGGGCAGCCCTGAACACTGAAGCTTTCTTT. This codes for CARGGAALNTEAFF.

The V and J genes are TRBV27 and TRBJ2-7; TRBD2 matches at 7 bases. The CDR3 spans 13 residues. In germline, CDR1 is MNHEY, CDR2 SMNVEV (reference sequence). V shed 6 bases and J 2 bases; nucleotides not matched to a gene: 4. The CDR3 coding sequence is TGTGCCAGCAGACAGCGGGGTCCCTACGAGCAGTACTTC. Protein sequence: CASRQRGPYEQYF.

CDR3 protein: CASSLGTNAYEQYF. In nucleotides, the CDR3 is TGTGCCAGCAGCCTCGGAACTAATGCCTACGAGCAGTACTTC. This sequence joins TRBV4-2 and TRBJ2-7, with D unclear. The CDR3 runs 14 residues. V lost 4 bases to trimming and J lost 2 bases, with 12 bases between them. Looked up from germline, CDR1 is LGHNA and CDR2 is YNFKEQ.

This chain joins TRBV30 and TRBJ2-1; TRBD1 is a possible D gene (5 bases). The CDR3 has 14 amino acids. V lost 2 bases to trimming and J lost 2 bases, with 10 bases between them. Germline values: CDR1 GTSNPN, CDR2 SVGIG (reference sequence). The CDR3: CAWSRPGPYNEQFF. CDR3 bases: TGTGCCTGGAGTAGGCCAGGGCCCTACAATGAGCAGTTCTTC.

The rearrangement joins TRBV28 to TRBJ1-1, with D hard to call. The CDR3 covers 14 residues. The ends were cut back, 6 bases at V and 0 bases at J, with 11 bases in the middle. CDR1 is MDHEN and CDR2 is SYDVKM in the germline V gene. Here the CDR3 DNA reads TGTGCCAGCAGGTTACAGAACTTGAACACTGAAGCTTTCTTT. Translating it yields CASRLQNLNTEAFF. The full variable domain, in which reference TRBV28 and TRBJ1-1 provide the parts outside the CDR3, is DVKVTQSSRYLVKRTGEKVFLECVQDMDHENMFWYRQDPGLGLRLIYFSYDVKMKEKGDIPEGYSVSREKKERFSLILESASTNQTSMYLCASRLQNLNTEAFFGQGTRLTVV.

CDR3 region: CASSLPLAGGGEQYF. CDR3 nucleotide sequence: TGCGCCAGCAGCCTTCCACTAGCGGGAGGTGGCGAGCAGTACTTC. V usage is TRBV4-1 and J usage is TRBJ2-7; 12 bases match TRBD2. This CDR3 is 15 amino acids long. Germline assignment: CDR1 MGHRA and CDR2 YSYEKL. After removal of 4 bases from V and 6 bases from J, the junction contained 7 bases not matched to a gene.

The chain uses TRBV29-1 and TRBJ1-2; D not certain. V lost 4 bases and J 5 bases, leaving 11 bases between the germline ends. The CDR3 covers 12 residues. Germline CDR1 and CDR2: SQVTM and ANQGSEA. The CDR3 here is CSVALAEYGYTF. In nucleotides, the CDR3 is TGCAGCGTTGCGTTGGCAGAGTATGGCTACACCTTC.

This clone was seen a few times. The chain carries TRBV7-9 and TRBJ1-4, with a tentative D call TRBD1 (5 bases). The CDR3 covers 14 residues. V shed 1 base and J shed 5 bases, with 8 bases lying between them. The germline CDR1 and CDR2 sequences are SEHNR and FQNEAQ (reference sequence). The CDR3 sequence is CASSLDRLNEKLFF. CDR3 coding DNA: TGTGCCAGCAGCTTAGACAGGCTGAATGAAAAACTGTTTTTT.

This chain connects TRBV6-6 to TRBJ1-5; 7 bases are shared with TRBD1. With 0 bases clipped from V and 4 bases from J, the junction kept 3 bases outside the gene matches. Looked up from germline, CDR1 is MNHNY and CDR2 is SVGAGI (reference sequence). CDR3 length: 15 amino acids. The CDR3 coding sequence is TGTGCCAGCAGTTACTCCGACAGGGATAATCAGCCCCAGCATTTT. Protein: CASSYSDRDNQPQHF.

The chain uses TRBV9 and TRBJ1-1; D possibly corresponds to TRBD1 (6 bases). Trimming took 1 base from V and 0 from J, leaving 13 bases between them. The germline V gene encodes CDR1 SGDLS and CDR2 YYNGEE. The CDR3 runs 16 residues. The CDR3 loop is CASSVQDSWLNTEAFF. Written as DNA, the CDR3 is TGTGCCAGCAGCGTACAGGACAGCTGGTTGAACACTGAAGCTTTCTTT.

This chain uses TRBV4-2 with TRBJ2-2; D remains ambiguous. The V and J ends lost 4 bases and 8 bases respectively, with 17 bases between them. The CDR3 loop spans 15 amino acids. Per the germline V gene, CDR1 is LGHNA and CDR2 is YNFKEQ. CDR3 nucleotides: TGTGCCAGCAGCCCAGCGACCTCTGCCACGGGGGAGCTGTTTTTT. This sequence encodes CASSPATSATGELFF.